This T cell receptor beta chain comes out of a study of glioma-infiltrating T cells. Broader study findings: CDR3 overlap between tissue and blood was very small.

Amplification of TCR alpha and beta CDR3 regions from RNA used iRepertoire nested multiplex PCR. Each CDR3 protein is one row after TCRdb ran MiXCR on the multiplex PCR reads. The data show 100,000 to 150,000 distinct CDR3 sequences, 24% seen once. In this sample, this clonotype is medium-sized. Its antigen is unknown. Looked up from germline, CDR1 is MDHEN and CDR2 is SYDVKM. The ends were cut back, 7 bases at V and 3 bases at J, with 12 bases in the middle. The CDR3 is made up of 14 amino acids. The clonotype was recovered from a human donor with low-grade glioma or glioblastoma, undergoing nonglioma brain surgery, or in good health (not recorded which). Sequenced material: glioma tissue, nonneoplastic brain tissue, or PBMCs (not recorded which). The chain employs TRBV28 and TRBJ2-2; D perhaps matches TRBD1 (6 bases). In DNA form, the CDR3 reads TGTGCCAGCAACACCGGGACACACACCGGGGAGCTGTTTTTT. Translating gives CASNTGTHTGELFF.